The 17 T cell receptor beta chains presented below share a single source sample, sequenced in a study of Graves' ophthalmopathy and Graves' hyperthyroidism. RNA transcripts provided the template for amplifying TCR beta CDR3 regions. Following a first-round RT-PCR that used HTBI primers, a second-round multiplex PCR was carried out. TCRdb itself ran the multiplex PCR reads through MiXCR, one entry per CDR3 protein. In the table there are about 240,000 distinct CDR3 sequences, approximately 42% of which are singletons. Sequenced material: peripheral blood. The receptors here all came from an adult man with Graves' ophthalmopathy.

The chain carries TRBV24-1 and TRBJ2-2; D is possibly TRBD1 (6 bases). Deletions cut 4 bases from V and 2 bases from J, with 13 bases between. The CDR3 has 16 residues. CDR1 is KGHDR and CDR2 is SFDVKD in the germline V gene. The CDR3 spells CATSDPTGGNTGELFF. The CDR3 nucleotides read TGTGCCACCAGTGACCCGACAGGCGGTAACACCGGGGAGCTGTTTTTT.

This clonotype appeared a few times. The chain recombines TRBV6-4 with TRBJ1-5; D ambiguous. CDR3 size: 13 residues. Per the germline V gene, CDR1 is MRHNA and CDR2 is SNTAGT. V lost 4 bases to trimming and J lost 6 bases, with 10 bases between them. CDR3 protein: CASSGRMGQPQHF. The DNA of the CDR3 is TGTGCCAGCAGTGGACGGATGGGTCAGCCCCAGCATTTT.

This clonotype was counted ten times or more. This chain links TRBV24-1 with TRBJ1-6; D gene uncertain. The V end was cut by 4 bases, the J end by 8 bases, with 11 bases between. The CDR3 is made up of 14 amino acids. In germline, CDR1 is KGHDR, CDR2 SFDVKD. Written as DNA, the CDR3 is TGTGCCACCAGTGAGAGCGAGGCGGATTCACCCCTCCACTTT. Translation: CATSESEADSPLHF.

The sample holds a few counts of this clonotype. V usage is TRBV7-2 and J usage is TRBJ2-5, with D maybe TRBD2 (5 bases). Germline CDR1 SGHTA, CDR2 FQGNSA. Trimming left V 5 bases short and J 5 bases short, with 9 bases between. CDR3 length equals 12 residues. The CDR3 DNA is TGTGCCAGCAGCCGACGAGGGGAGACCCAGTACTTC. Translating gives CASSRRGETQYF.

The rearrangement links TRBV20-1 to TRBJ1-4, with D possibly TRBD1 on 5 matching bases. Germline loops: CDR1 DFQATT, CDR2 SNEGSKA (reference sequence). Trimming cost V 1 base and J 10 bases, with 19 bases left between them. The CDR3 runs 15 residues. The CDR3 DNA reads TGCAGTGCTAGAGCGGGGAGGGGCGGGAGAGGAAAACTGTTTTTT. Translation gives CSARAGRGGRGKLFF.

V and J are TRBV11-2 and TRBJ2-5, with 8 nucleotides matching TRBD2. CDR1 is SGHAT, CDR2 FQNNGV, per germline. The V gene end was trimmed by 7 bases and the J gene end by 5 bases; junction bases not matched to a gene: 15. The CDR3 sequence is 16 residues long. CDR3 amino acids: CASTVPGLGRSETQYF. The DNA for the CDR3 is TGTGCCAGCACCGTCCCGGGACTAGGGCGGAGTGAGACCCAGTACTTC.

CDR3 DNA sequence: TGTGCCAGTAGTATGGCTAGCGGGAGCGGAGAGCAGTACTTC. Translated, it gives CASSMASGSGEQYF. V usage is TRBV19 and J usage is TRBJ2-7, with 10 bases matching TRBD2. CDR1 is LNHDA, CDR2 SQIVND, per germline (reference sequence). The CDR3 loop spans 14 amino acids. The trim removed 3 bases at V and 7 bases at J, leaving 6 bases unmatched. Full variable domain (remainder filled in from reference TRBV19 and TRBJ2-7): DGGITQSPKYLFRKEGQNVTLSCEQNLNHDAMYWYRQDPGQGLRLIYYSQIVNDFQKGDIAEGYSVSREKKESFPLTVTSAQKNPTAFYLCASSMASGSGEQYFGPGTRLTVT.

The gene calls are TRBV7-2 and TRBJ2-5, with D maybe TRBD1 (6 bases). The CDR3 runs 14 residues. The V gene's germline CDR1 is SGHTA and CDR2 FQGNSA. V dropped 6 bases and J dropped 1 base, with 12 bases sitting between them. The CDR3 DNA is TGTGCCAGCAGTAACCGGGACACCCAAGAGACCCAGTACTTC. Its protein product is CASSNRDTQETQYF. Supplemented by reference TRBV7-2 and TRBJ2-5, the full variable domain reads GAGVSQSPSNKVTEKGKDVELRCDPISGHTALYWYRQSLGQGLEFLIYFQGNSAPDKSGLPSDRFSAERTGGSVSTLTIQRTQQEDSAVYLCASSNRDTQETQYFGPGTRLLVL.

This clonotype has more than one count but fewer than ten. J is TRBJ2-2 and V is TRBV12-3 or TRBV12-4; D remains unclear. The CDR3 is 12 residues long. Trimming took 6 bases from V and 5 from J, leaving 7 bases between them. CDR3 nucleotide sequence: TGTGCCAGCAGCCCTTGGACCGGGGAGCTGTTTTTT. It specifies CASSPWTGELFF.

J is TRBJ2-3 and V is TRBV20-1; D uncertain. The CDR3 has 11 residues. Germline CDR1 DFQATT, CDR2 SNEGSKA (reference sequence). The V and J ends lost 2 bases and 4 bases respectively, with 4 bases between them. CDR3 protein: CSARRPDTQYF. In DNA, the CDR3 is TGCAGTGCTAGAAGGCCAGATACGCAGTATTTT.

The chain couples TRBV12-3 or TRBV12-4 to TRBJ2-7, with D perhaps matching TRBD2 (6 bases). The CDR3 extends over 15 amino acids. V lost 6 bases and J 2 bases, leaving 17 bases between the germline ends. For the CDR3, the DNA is TGTGCCAGCAGCCCCTCCGGGACTGGCCCCTACGAGCAGTACTTC. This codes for CASSPSGTGPYEQYF.

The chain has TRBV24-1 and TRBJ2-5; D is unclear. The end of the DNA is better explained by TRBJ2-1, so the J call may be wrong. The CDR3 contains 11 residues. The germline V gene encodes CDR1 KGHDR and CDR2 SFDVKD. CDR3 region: CAPKKVNEQFF. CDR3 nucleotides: TGTGCCCCGAAAAAGGTCAATGAGCAGTTCTTC.

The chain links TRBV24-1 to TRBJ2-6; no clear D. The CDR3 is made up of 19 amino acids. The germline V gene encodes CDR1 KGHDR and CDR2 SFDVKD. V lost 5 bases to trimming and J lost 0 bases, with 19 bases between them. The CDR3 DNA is TGTGCCACCAGTGCCAGCAGCCCCTCAGTGAGCTCTGGGGCCAACGTCCTGACTTTC. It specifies CATSASSPSVSSGANVLTF.

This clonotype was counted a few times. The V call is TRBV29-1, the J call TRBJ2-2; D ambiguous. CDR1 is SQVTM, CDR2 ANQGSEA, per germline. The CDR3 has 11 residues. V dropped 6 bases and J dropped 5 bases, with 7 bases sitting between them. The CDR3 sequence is CSVIDTGELFF. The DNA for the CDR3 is TGCAGCGTGATAGATACCGGGGAGCTGTTTTTT.

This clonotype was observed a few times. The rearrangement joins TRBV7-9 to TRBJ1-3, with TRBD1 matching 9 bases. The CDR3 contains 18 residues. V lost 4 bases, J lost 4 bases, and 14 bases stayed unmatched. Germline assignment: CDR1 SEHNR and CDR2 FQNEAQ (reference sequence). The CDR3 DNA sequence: TGTGCCAGCAGCTCCAAAGCGACAGGGGGTGTGAGGGGAAACACCATATATTTT. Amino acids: CASSSKATGGVRGNTIYF.

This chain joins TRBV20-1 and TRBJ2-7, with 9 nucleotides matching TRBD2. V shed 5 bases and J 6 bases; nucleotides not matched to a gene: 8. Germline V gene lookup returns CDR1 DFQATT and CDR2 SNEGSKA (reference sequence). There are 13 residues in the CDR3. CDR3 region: CSAPRLAAGEQYF. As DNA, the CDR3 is TGCAGTGCTCCCCGACTAGCGGCGGGCGAGCAGTACTTC.

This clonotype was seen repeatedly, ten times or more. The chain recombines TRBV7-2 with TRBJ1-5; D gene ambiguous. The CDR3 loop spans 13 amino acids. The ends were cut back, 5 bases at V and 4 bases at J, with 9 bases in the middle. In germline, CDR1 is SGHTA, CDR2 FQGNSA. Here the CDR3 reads CASSRTENQPQHF. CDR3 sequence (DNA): TGTGCCAGCAGCCGCACAGAGAATCAGCCCCAGCATTTT.